This T cell receptor (beta chain) was documented in a study of follicular helper T cells after annual influenza vaccination (dated by TCRdb to the late 2010s). Some background on the complete study: After each seasonal influenza vaccination, blood was collected on days 0, 7 and 28. Samples from 2013-2014 were cryopreserved, whereas samples from about 2015 were processed immediately after collection. Multi-year samples were available for six subjects, with four spanning two vaccination seasons and two spanning three seasons. To study recall of cTfh clones, some subjects were followed through successive annual vaccinations in the 2013-2014, 2014-2015 and 2015-2016 seasons. One week after vaccination, a second recruited cohort of approximately 11 subjects (Table S1) displayed a similar ICOS+CD38+ cTfh response. General study outcomes and caveats: Successive annual vaccinations recalled a recurring oligoclonal ICOS+CD38+ cTfh response that included tetramer and AIM influenza-specific clonotypes. Rare clonotypes could not be sampled because productive TCRB sequences were recovered from only roughly 9-20% of the analyzed cells. ICOS+CD38+ cTfh clonality correlated with the frequency of that population, and its change correlated with the change in circulating plasmablast frequency. Day 7 ICOS+CD38+ clones were most often found later in ICOS-CD38- cTfh, suggesting that subset may serve as a memory reservoir.

Interpreted using the paper, the time point label stands for: 2015-2016 season, 7 days after influenza vaccination. TCRB sequencing was used to follow sorted CD4 subsets from the blood of adults before and after they were given the seasonal inactivated influenza vaccine (Fluvarix). To be eligible, subjects had to live in the community and must not have received influenza vaccine in the previous 6 months. Subjects were excluded for influenza vaccine contraindications, substance abuse, HIV/AIDS, active malignancy, immunomodulatory medication, or active illness such as respiratory infection. Between about 35 and 110 mL of blood was sampled per time point. Non-naive CD4+CXCR5+PD-1+ cells were defined as circulating Tfh and were sorted into ICOS+CD38+ and ICOS-CD38- fractions. Ficoll-Paque PLUS or SepMate separation was used to isolate PBMC. Before DNA was extracted, the cell subsets were sorted from PBMC using a BD FACS Aria.

With regard to this clone: Its antigen remains undetermined. Nothing much larger sits one base from this clone, and base qualities are not available.

Per the germline V gene, SGHRS is the CDR1 and YFSETQ is the CDR2. There are 15 amino acids in the CDR3, from cysteine to phenylalanine inclusive. Left in the record is the CDR3 DNA by itself, 45 bases read in frame from the first base. Between the V and J ends, shortened by 5 bases and 5 bases respectively, the junction contains 16 bases. The library was produced with the immunoSEQ multiplex PCR assay. Adaptive Biotechnologies handled the TCRB amplification, library preparation, sequencing and preliminary bioinformatics at Survey level resolution. For TCRB sequencing, genomic DNA from sorted cTfh populations was amplified by multiplex PCR. Processing in the source paper ran as follows. Clonality was calculated in R as 1 minus normalized Shannon entropy, and the Gini index was computed with the R package ineq. Overlap score was defined as the summed counts of shared sequences divided by the total counts of all sequences in both compared samples. The significance of shared clonotypes was tested with Fisher's exact test, assuming a theoretical repertoire of 10^7 TCRB sequences. TCRdb took this table from immuneACCESS and kept in-frame rearrangements with V and J called. Such tables lack part of the clones; where checked against another copy, unresolved V genes explain under half of the gap, and the rest is unexplained. D and trimming were read from the DNA, whereas the V and J calls and clone size are those reported in that table. Across this sample there are roughly 7,900 clones, with approximately 80% seen only once. More than 1.5% of the sample is held by the ten biggest clonotypes.

Sequencing was performed on CXCR5+ CD38- circulating T follicular helper cells from blood, taken 7 days after influenza vaccination. According to the study, the label for this sample's cell subset or site signals: circulating Tfh, non-naive CD4+CXCR5+PD-1+ (ICOS+CD38+ or ICOS-CD38-). The chain was built from TRBV5-1 and TRBJ1-4; TRBD1 is possibly the D segment (6 matching bases). The sequence was collected from an adult who received the influenza vaccine. The CDR3 sequence is CASRWAGQRNEKLFF. The DNA sequence reads TGCGCCAGCAGGTGGGCCGGACAGAGAAATGAAAAACTGTTTTTT.